This TCR beta chain emerged from a study of blood T cell repertoires in COVID-19. Study overall: In each case, the material was cDNA or gDNA derived from T cells, B-cell-depleted T cells, or PBMCs.

The protocol was immunoSEQ multiplex PCR, while the TCRdb copy is restricted to in-frame clones and leaves out a portion. The repertoire has about 140,000 clones, around three quarters of them found once; the top ten carry roughly 17%. V was cut by 2 bases and J by 9 bases, with 5 bases left in between. Germline CDR1 and CDR2: MDHEN and SYDVKM. This CDR3 is 12 amino acids long. This receptor was taken from a man in his forties or fifties with acute or convalescent COVID-19. The sample taken for sequencing was peripheral blood. V is TRBV28 and J is TRBJ1-6; D not resolved. The CDR3 nucleotides read TGTGCCAGCAGTTTAGGAGGTTCACCCCTCCACTTT. As protein: CASSLGGSPLHF. The entire variable domain, with the rest obtained from reference TRBV28 and TRBJ1-6, is as follows: DVKVTQSSRYLVKRTGEKVFLECVQDMDHENMFWYRQDPGLGLRLIYFSYDVKMKEKGDIPEGYSVSREKKERFSLILESASTNQTSMYLCASSLGGSPLHFGNGTRLTVT.